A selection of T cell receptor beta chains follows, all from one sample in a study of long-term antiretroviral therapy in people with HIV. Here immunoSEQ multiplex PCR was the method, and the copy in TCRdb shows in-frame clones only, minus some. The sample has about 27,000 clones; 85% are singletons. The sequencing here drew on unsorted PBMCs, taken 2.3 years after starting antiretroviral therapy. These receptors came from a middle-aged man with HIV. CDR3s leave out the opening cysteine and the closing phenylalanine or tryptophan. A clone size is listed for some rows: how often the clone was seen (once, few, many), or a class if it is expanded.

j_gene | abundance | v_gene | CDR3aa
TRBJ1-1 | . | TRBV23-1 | ASSRRRRDRMNTEAF
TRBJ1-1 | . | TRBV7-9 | ASRLQGPDTEAF
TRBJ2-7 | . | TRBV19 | ASSRDFSYEQY
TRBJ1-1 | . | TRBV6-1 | ASSRDGNTEAF
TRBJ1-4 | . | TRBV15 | ATSGSRDRGSGEKLF
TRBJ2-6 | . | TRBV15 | ATSSRTGTGANVLT
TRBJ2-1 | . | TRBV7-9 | ASSYGPGYNEQF
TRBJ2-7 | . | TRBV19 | ATTRQGTHEQY
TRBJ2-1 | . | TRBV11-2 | ASRGATTYEQF
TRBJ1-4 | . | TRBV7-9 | ASSLDRRGGAEKLF
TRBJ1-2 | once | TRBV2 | ASSEPSTEYT
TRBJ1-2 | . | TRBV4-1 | ASSQEVGARNYGYT
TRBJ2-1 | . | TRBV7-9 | ATGQKWNEQF
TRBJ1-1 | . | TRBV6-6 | ASSYSGTDNTEAF
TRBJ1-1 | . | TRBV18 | ASSIRRGTDTEAF
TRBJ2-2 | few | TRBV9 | ASSVGRENTGELF
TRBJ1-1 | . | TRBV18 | ASSPQKVNTEAF
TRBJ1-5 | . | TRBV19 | ASSPGIGQPQH
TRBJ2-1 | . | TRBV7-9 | ASSPARPSPHEQF
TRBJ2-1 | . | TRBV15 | ATSSRTAPPHNEQF
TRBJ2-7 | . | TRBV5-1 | ASSFTWTGGLESNEQY
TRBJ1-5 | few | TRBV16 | ASSELHPPSNQPQH
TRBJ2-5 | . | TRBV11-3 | ASSLRGLTSGKETQY
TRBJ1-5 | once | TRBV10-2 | ASSEADRRLGPQH
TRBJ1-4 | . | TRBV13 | ASSSGEKLF
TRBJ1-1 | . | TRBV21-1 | ASSKAGTGMVGTEAF
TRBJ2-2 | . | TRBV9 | ASSERPGELF
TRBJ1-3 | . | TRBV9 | ASSVATAPQLY
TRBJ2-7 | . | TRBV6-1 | ASSDLDRLTYEQY
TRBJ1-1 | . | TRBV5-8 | ASSYAGAGTEAF
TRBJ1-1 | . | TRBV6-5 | ASSFGGTEAF
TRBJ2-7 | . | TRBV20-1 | SALQGYEQY
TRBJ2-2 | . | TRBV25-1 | ASTPWDRANTGELF
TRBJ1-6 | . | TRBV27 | ASSPGQGGSPLH
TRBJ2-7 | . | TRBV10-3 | AIADNLGYEQY
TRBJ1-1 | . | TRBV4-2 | ASSQGDRAGPMNTEAF
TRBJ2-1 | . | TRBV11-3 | ASSLGESSYNEQF
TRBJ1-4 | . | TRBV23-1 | ASSQSPVIAEKLF
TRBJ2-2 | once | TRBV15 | ATSRGRDTGELF
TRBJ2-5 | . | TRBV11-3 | ASSPRVEETQY
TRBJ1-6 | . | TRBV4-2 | ASSRDRYNSPLH
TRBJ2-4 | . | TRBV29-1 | SVRQGGNIQY
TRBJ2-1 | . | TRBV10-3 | AISENPPGAREQF
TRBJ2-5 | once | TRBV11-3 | ASSLRGLGVETQY